This entry features one T cell receptor beta chain sequence. No antigen is known for it. These data are taken from a study of OX40 agonist ivuxolimab in advanced cancers. V was pared by 7 bases and J by 5 bases, with 9 bases between. The length of the CDR3 is 11 residues. The V gene's germline CDR1 is WSHSY and CDR2 SAAADI. Study results and limitations: Compared with others, partial responders at 0.1-3.0 mg/kg displayed clonal expansion among the lowest. The CD4+ and CD8+ T cells in the blood had expanded clonally by week 6 at 0.1 to 3.0 mg/kg.

Libraries were prepared by immunoSEQ multiplex PCR; TCRdb keeps only in-frame clonotypes and omits some of them. This sample has some 97,000 clones; 75% to 90% occur once, and the top ten carry 0.15% to 0.2%. The rearrangement links TRBV10-2 to TRBJ2-7; D remains ambiguous. The sequenced sample was CD4+ or CD8+ T cells sorted from blood, obtained in a trial of the OX40 agonist ivuxolimab. The source is an adult with an advanced solid tumor such as melanoma, head and neck, liver or kidney cancer. CDR3 in DNA: TGCGCCAGCATAGAGGACCACGAGCAGTACTTC. Its translation is CASIEDHEQYF.